What follows are 13 T cell receptor beta chains derived from one specimen sequenced in a study of cytomegalovirus exposure and HLA in healthy donors. Primers: 60 Vbeta forward and 13 Jbeta reverse. Produced via immunoSEQ multiplex PCR; TCRdb's table is partial and in-frame only. The data hold some 130,000 clones, with around 80% observed a single time. The source material was PBMCs. The receptors stem from a man aged 50 or older in good health and CMV-seronegative.

This rearrangement joins TRBV11-2 to TRBJ1-1, with TRBD1 identical over 8 bases. CDR1 is SGHAT and CDR2 is FQNNGV in the germline V gene. The CDR3 is made up of 14 amino acids. V lost 7 bases and J lost 1; bases outside the gene matches: 5. CDR3 DNA: TGTGCCAGCACCCCGACAGGGGAGAACACTGAAGCTTTCTTT. It yields the protein CASTPTGENTEAFF.

The DNA of the CDR3 is TGTGCCAGTAGTAGACCTGGGGGGGCAGGGAACACTGAAGCTTTCTTT. It is translated as CASSRPGGAGNTEAFF. The rearrangement links TRBV19 to TRBJ1-1; a weak D match, TRBD1 (6 bases). The CDR3 consists of 16 residues. The germline V gene encodes CDR1 LNHDA and CDR2 SQIVND (reference sequence). The ends were cut back, 4 bases at V and 1 base at J, with 16 bases in the middle. The whole variable domain, remainder taken from reference TRBV19 and TRBJ1-1, is DGGITQSPKYLFRKEGQNVTLSCEQNLNHDAMYWYRQDPGQGLRLIYYSQIVNDFQKGDIAEGYSVSREKKESFPLTVTSAQKNPTAFYLCASSRPGGAGNTEAFFGQGTRLTVV.

The CDR3 reads CASSLGQYQETQYF. The CDR3 region has the DNA TGTGCCAGCAGCTTGGGACAGTATCAAGAGACCCAGTACTTC. The chain links TRBV5-8 to TRBJ2-5; perhaps TRBD1 as D (5 bases). This CDR3 is built from 14 residues. Trimming removed 0 bases at V and 2 bases at J, with 8 bases between. The germline gives CDR1 SGHTS, CDR2 YDEGEE.

The chain recombines TRBV4-3 with TRBJ1-1, with TRBD1 matching over 10 bases. Trimming cost V 4 bases and J 6 bases; bases outside gene matches: 5. Germline CDR1 and CDR2: LGHNA and YSLEER. This CDR3 has 14 residues. CDR3 residues: CASSLGTGESEAFF. CDR3 DNA: TGCGCCAGCAGCCTCGGGACAGGGGAATCTGAAGCTTTCTTT.

V gene TRBV7-8 combines with J gene TRBJ2-7; D gene unclear. Germline CDR1 SGHVS, CDR2 FQNEAQ. With 2 bases removed from V and 3 bases from J, the gap between germline ends came to 17 bases. The CDR3 is made up of 16 amino acids. The DNA for the CDR3 is TGTGCCAGCAGCTTAAAGGATCAAACCTACTACTACGAGCAGTACTTC. This gives the protein CASSLKDQTYYYEQYF.

This clone came up a few times. The chain combines TRBV5-1 with TRBJ2-7; 8 bases fit TRBD1. Germline-derived CDR1 and CDR2 are SGHRS and YFSETQ. The junction had 4 bases not matched to a gene; V was cut back by 0 bases and J by 5 bases. The CDR3 spans 14 residues. The CDR3 loop is CASSLAGGLDEQYF. Here the CDR3 DNA reads TGCGCCAGCAGCTTGGCAGGGGGCTTGGACGAGCAGTACTTC.

The chain carries TRBV6-5 and TRBJ1-2, with 9 bases lining up with TRBD1. Unmatched junction bases numbered 7, after V lost 6 bases and J lost 5 bases. Germline CDR1 MNHEY, CDR2 SVGAGI. The CDR3 loop spans 14 amino acids. CDR3 DNA: TGTGCCAGCAGGCGCACAGGGGGCGAATATGGCTACACCTTC. This codes for CASRRTGGEYGYTF.

The chain joins TRBV5-1 to TRBJ2-1; D is perhaps TRBD2 (7 bases). Trimming removed 0 bases from V and 0 bases from J, with 13 bases in between. This CDR3 contains 17 residues. Per the germline V gene, CDR1 is SGHRS and CDR2 is YFSETQ. CDR3 nucleotides: TGCGCCAGCAGCTTGGGGGGGGGCCATAGCTCCTACAATGAGCAGTTCTTC. Its protein product is CASSLGGGHSSYNEQFF.

The V gene is TRBV9, the J gene TRBJ1-2; D may be TRBD1 (5 bases). CDR1 and CDR2 (germline): SGDLS, YYNGEE. CDR3 size: 15 residues. The V gene lost 4 bases and the J gene lost 0 bases, with 13 bases spanning the gap. This CDR3 is CASSRQGVPNYGYTF. The DNA for the CDR3 is TGTGCCAGCAGCCGCCAAGGGGTCCCTAACTATGGCTACACCTTC.

The chain joins TRBV13 to TRBJ2-1; possibly TRBD1 for D (6 bases). The V gene lost 7 bases and the J gene lost 4 bases, with 17 bases spanning the gap. The CDR3 length is 15 residues. Germline CDR1 PRHDT, CDR2 FYEKMQ (reference sequence). For the CDR3, the DNA is TGTGCCAGCACTTGGGGAGCAGGGGCGTACAATGAGCAGTTCTTC. Translating it yields CASTWGAGAYNEQFF.

The chain employs TRBV5-4 and TRBJ2-7, with a possible D match to TRBD1 (6 bases). This CDR3 is built from 14 residues. The V end was cut by 4 bases, the J end by 2 bases, with 13 bases between. Germline CDR1 and CDR2: SGHNT and YYREEE (reference sequence). The CDR3 sequence: CASSPGRGPYEQYF. The CDR3 region has the DNA TGTGCCAGCAGCCCCGGCAGGGGACCCTACGAGCAGTACTTC.

The chain carries TRBV5-1 and TRBJ1-2, with 8 positions matching TRBD1. Per the germline V gene, CDR1 is SGHRS and CDR2 is YFSETQ. The CDR3 contains 16 residues. After removal of 0 bases from V and 2 bases from J, the junction contained 6 bases not matched to a gene. The CDR3 sequence is CASSLVGGQGNYGYTF. In DNA, the CDR3 is TGCGCCAGCAGCTTGGTTGGAGGACAGGGAAACTATGGCTACACCTTC.

The rearrangement links TRBV30 to TRBJ2-1; 8 nucleotides align to TRBD1. J lost 9 bases, V lost 4 bases, and 14 bases had no gene match. The length of the CDR3 is 15 residues. The germline CDR1 and CDR2 sequences are GTSNPN and SVGIG (reference sequence). The CDR3 spells CAWTTPGQGAGEQFF. CDR3 coding DNA: TGTGCCTGGACCACACCCGGCCAGGGGGCCGGTGAGCAGTTCTTC.